These 3 T cell receptor beta chains originate from one sample sequenced in a study of T cells after yellow fever vaccination. Using its own MiXCR run on the 5' RACE reads, TCRdb lists one record per CDR3 protein. The top ten clones hold 14% to 15% of a sample with about 360,000 distinct CDR3 sequences, about 6% of them seen once. Here the sequenced sample was PBMCs, taken 5 days after the yellow fever booster vaccination. The receptors originated from a man aged 25 to 45 who received the YFV17D yellow fever vaccine.

Here the CDR3 DNA reads TGCAGTGCTAGAACCCTCCGGGCCAGTATCGGGGAGCAGTACTTC. It codes for CSARTLRASIGEQYF. This sequence joins TRBV20-1 and TRBJ2-7; D is unclear. Germline CDR1 and CDR2: DFQATT and SNEGSKA (reference sequence). This CDR3 region has 15 residues. Trimming removed 2 bases at V and 7 bases at J, with 21 bases between.

This clonotype appeared many times. The V and J genes are TRBV5-1 and TRBJ2-7, with a possible D match to TRBD2 (5 bases). The V and J ends lost 2 bases and 0 bases respectively, with 9 bases between them. CDR1 is SGHRS, CDR2 YFSETQ, per germline. The CDR3 runs 14 residues. This chain's CDR3 is CASSFRADSYEQYF. CDR3 sequence (DNA): TGCGCCAGCAGCTTCAGAGCGGACTCCTACGAGCAGTACTTC.

This clonotype was detected many times. The chain links TRBV5-1 to TRBJ2-3, with 11 positions matching TRBD2. V was pared by 0 bases and J by 6 bases, with 15 bases of the junction left unmatched. CDR3 length equals 19 residues. The germline V gene has CDR1 SGHRS and CDR2 YFSETQ. CDR3 loop: CASSLVASGRIDFSDTQYF. The CDR3 DNA reads TGCGCCAGCAGCTTGGTAGCTAGCGGGAGGATCGATTTTTCGGATACGCAGTATTTT.